Listed here are 8 T cell receptor beta chains from one sample, sequenced in a study of cytomegalovirus exposure and HLA in healthy donors. The method was immunoSEQ multiplex PCR; TCRdb's version includes in-frame clones alone and lacks a portion of them. The sample includes about 130,000 clones, 70% to 90% seen only once; the top ten take over 5%. Material: PBMCs. The source is a woman in her 30s in good health and CMV-seropositive.

CDR3 region: CASSSARAGWSVYGYTF. The CDR3 DNA sequence: TGTGCCAGCAGCTCCGCCCGGGCAGGGTGGAGTGTCTATGGCTACACCTTC. The J gene is TRBJ1-2, the V gene TRBV7-9; D might be TRBD1 (5 bases). The CDR3 runs to 17 residues. V was clipped by 4 bases and J by 4 bases, with 22 bases between them. Per germline, CDR1 SEHNR and CDR2 FQNEAQ (reference sequence).

The V and J genes are TRBV28 and TRBJ1-2; D is perhaps TRBD1 (5 bases). The CDR3 sequence is 15 residues long. Germline V gene sequence: CDR1 MDHEN, CDR2 SYDVKM. V dropped 6 bases and J dropped 8 bases, with 22 bases sitting between them. In DNA, the CDR3 is TGTGCCAGCAGATATATCAAGGCCCCGGGGGGAGGCTACACCTTC. It yields the protein CASRYIKAPGGGYTF.

The chain employs TRBV28 and TRBJ2-7; TRBD2 agrees at 15 bases. The CDR3 covers 15 residues. Germline loops: CDR1 MDHEN, CDR2 SYDVKM. V lost 5 bases, J lost 4 bases, and 3 bases stayed unmatched. CDR3 loop: CASSTGTSGRYEQYF. For the CDR3, the DNA is TGTGCCAGCAGTACCGGGACTAGCGGGAGGTACGAGCAGTACTTC.

A few counts support this clone. The J gene is TRBJ2-2, the V gene TRBV29-1; 10 positions agree with TRBD2. The germline V gene encodes CDR1 SQVTM and CDR2 ANQGSEA. The CDR3 runs to 15 residues. Unmatched junction bases numbered 5, after V lost 5 bases and J lost 2 bases. CDR3 bases: TGCAGCGTTAATCAGCGGGGGGGTAACACCGGGGAGCTGTTTTTT. It codes for CSVNQRGGNTGELFF.

V gene TRBV10-3 combines with J gene TRBJ1-3, with a weak D call TRBD1 (5 bases). The CDR3 totals 13 residues. The germline V and J ends were trimmed by 2 bases and 3 bases, with 5 bases remaining between them. CDR1 is ENHRY, CDR2 SYGVKD, per germline. In nucleotides, the CDR3 is TGTGCCATCAGTGAGCAGGGTGGAAACACCATATATTTT. It yields the protein CAISEQGGNTIYF.

The rearrangement joins TRBV4-1 to TRBJ1-2, with 11 bases aligning to TRBD1. The CDR3 loop spans 19 amino acids. V shed 5 bases, J shed 2 bases, and the junction held 16 bases outside the gene matches. Germline CDR1 MGHRA, CDR2 YSYEKL. The CDR3: CASSYRPGGQGETNYGYTF. In DNA form, the CDR3 reads TGCGCCAGCAGCTACCGCCCGGGGGGACAGGGGGAGACGAACTATGGCTACACCTTC.

Written as DNA, the CDR3 is TGTGCCAGCAGTTTAGGGCAGGGTTGGACAGATACGCAGTATTTT. It encodes CASSLGQGWTDTQYF. This chain links TRBV27 with TRBJ2-3; tentative D call: TRBD1 (5 bases). This CDR3 comprises 15 residues. CDR1 MNHEY and CDR2 SMNVEV come from the germline V gene (reference sequence). V was pared by 2 bases and J by 3 bases, with 12 bases between.

This rearrangement joins TRBV5-1 to TRBJ1-6, with TRBD1 as a possible D gene (6 bases). From germline, CDR1 is SGHRS and CDR2 YFSETQ. V lost 1 base and J 6 bases, leaving 8 bases between the germline ends. This CDR3 contains 14 residues. The CDR3 bases are TGCGCCAGCAGCTTGCAAGGGGGTAATTCACCCCTCCACTTT. Encoded protein: CASSLQGGNSPLHF.